This T cell receptor (beta chain) was sequenced for a study of blood T cell repertoires in COVID-19. Recruits, aged roughly 18 to 95 years, lived in 24 US areas. Each recovered donor of Cohort 3 presented with two negative PCRs, clearance, or symptom resolution. In the original workflow: Amplification of reference gene primers provided the estimated nucleated cell counts. The table came from immunoSEQ multiplex PCR; TCRdb's copy has only in-frame clones and leaves some out. For V, J and clone size, that table is used; D and trimming come from the DNA. The sample lists more than 150,000 clones, 82% occurring once. The receptor was isolated from a man in his fifties or sixties who had recovered from COVID-19. Material: PBMCs or T cells enriched from blood (not recorded which).

CDR3 DNA: TGTGCCAGCAGCTTAGTCTTTGGCGGTGGCTACACCTTC. Residues: CASSLVFGGGYTF. The chain has TRBV7-8 and TRBJ1-2; D remains ambiguous. The CDR3 length is 13 residues. Germline-derived CDR1 and CDR2 are SGHVS and FQNEAQ. V was pared by 1 base and J by 7 bases, with 10 bases between. Variable domain in full (rest from reference TRBV7-8 and TRBJ1-2): GAGVSQSPRYKVAKRGQDVALRCDPISGHVSLFWYQQALGQGPEFLTYFQNEAQLDKSGLPSDRFFAERPEGSVSTLKIQRTQQEDSAVYLCASSLVFGGGYTFGSGTRLTVV.